This T cell receptor (beta chain) was captured in a study of technical replicates of blood from a few donors. CDR3 length equals 13 residues. The germline gives CDR1 LNHDA, CDR2 SQIVND (reference sequence). V gave up 10 bases and J gave up 1 base, with 10 bases separating them. Assay: immunoSEQ multiplex PCR; the TCRdb copy retains only in-frame clones and omits some. The sample lists approximately 97,000 clones, about 96% occurring once. This receptor was identified in a human donor in good health. Sequencing was carried out using T cells isolated from PBMCs. The J gene is TRBJ2-2, the V gene TRBV19; D is possibly TRBD2 (5 bases). CDR3 nucleotides: TGTGCCACCCGGACTCTGAACACCGGGGAGCTGTTTTTT. This translates into CATRTLNTGELFF.